This entry describes one TCR beta chain. This clone is a singleton in its sample. Its specific antigen is unknown. No per-base quality is available; no much larger clone lies one base away. This entry comes from a study of T cell responses to AZD1222 COVID-19 vaccine (dated by TCRdb to the early 2020s). Study-level background: TCR sequencing covered fewer than 250 trial participants: 200 to 220 given two doses of AZD1222 and 26 given two doses of MenACWY control vaccine. Trial participants were enrolled by age into 18-55, 56-69 and 70-plus year subgroups, with roughly 150, 30 and 60 TCR-sequenced participants respectively. Overall results and qualifications from the work: Participants were mostly white British and included more females than males, and it was suggested by the authors that clonal diversity may have been underestimated. After two AZD1222 doses, both the breadth and the depth of spike-specific TCRs were significantly higher than at day 0 and than in MenACWY recipients. The vaccine-associated CD4 TCRs covered the entire spike protein, and the dominant responses fell in regions 160-218 and 743-854. Epitopes outside the regions mutated in the B.1.351 and B.1.1.7 variants were reportedly recognized by nearly half of the unique spike-specific TCRs. Conclusions about previously exposed vaccinees are limited, since just a handful of AZD1222 recipients were seropositive for SARS-CoV-2 at baseline. The 56-69-year group was small, and its depth increase did not reach significance, likely because of low power. No day 14 peak-response samples were available, so repertoires were characterized only after the peak T cell response.

Unmatched junction bases come to 4, with V trimmed by 4 bases and J by 11 bases. CDR1 and CDR2 were assigned from the germline V gene (reference sequence) as SGHKS and YYEKEE. The CDR3 holds 13 amino acids from the cysteine to the phenylalanine. Only the CDR3 region is kept as DNA, spanning 39 bases read in frame from base 1. The CDR3 regions of human TCRbeta chains were subjected to immunosequencing. As for the authors' bioinformatics: TCRs in the repertoires were compared against a reference library of SARS-CoV-2-specific TCRs that had been generated with the MIRA antigen-specificity platform. Breadth was defined as the fraction of unique TCRs that were SARS-CoV-2-associated. Depth was defined as the fraction of total T cells that were SARS-CoV-2-associated. Each spike-specific TCR was assigned to its reactive spike region and to a CD4 or CD8 class using the MIRA data. Log10-transformed breadth and depth values were compared by one-way ANOVA with Sidak's multiple comparisons tests. The table comes from immuneACCESS by way of TCRdb, which keeps in-frame sequences with V and J called. Part of the clones is missing from these tables; in studies checked, under half for an unresolved V gene and the rest for unknown reasons. The V and J calls and clone size are taken from that table; D and trimming were inferred from the DNA. The sample contains 100,000 to 130,000 clones, approximately 90% of them found a single time. The top ten clonotypes cover over 3% of the sample.

According to the study, the label for this sample's time point signals: baseline before first vaccination. The sample's treatment or condition, from its label and the paper: meningococcal conjugate vaccine given as trial control. Samples from vaccinated people were obtained from the UK trials COV001 and COV002, which included a single-blind randomized controlled phase 2/3 trial of AZD1222 (ChAdOx1 nCoV-19) in healthy adults. For TCRbeta chain sequencing, PBMC samples were collected from trial participants at day 0 and at day 28 after the second dose. This TCR was sampled from an adult in good health. Recombination connected TRBV5-5 to TRBJ1-6; 9 of the junction bases match TRBD1. The sequencing used peripheral blood, collected on day 0 of MenACWY control vaccination. The DNA sequence is as follows: TGTGCCAGCAGCCGACAGGGGGTGCCACCCCTCCACTTT. It encodes CASSRQGVPPLHF.